This TCR beta chain emerged from a study of glioma-infiltrating T cells. TCR alpha and beta CDR3 regions were amplified from RNA using iRepertoire nested multiplex PCR. TCRdb itself ran the multiplex PCR reads through MiXCR, one entry per CDR3 protein. The sample has some 160,000 distinct CDR3 sequences; around 40% are singletons. Trimming stripped 0 bases from V and 12 bases from J, with 15 bases between. The CDR3 is made up of 14 amino acids. The genes are TRBV12-3 or TRBV12-4 and TRBJ1-5, with D perhaps TRBD1 (5 bases). Material for sequencing was glioma tissue, nonneoplastic brain tissue, or PBMCs (not recorded which). This receptor was obtained from a human donor with low-grade glioma or glioblastoma, undergoing nonglioma brain surgery, or in good health (not recorded which). The CDR3 spells CASSLASLGHIQHF. The CDR3 DNA sequence: TGTGCCAGCAGTTTAGCGTCCCTAGGACACATCCAGCATTTT.